The source of this TCR beta chain is a study of memory CD4+ T cells and cytomegalovirus serostatus. The wider study: This sample comes from healthy Belgian adults, 9 CMV seropositive, around 26 seronegative. General study findings and limits: Each of 65 to 75 CMV-associated TCRbeta sequences occurred in one to five individuals. CMV serostatus prediction reached median AUC approximately 0.95, or 0.91 with US-trained model.

This clone was counted between two and nine times. Its antigen remains unknown. Sequencing was performed with immunoSEQ multiplex PCR; in TCRdb, only in-frame clones are kept and a portion is missing. The sample carries tens of thousands of clones, 79% recorded once. Single viable CD3+CD4+CD8-CD45RO+ cells were sorted as the memory CD4+ T cells. Serostatus was set by detecting CMV pp150, pp28, p38, p52 IgG. Losses at the gene ends were 5 bases for V and 5 bases for J; bases not matched to a gene: 3. Germline values: CDR1 LGHNT, CDR2 FRNRAP. This CDR3 region has 14 residues. This chain links TRBV12-5 with TRBJ2-7; TRBD2 matches 13 bases. This TCR was recovered from an adult in good health and CMV-seronegative. The sample was memory CD4+ T cells from blood. The DNA of the CDR3 is TGTGCTAGTGGTCAAGGACTAGCGGGAGACGAGCAGTACTTC. Translating it yields CASGQGLAGDEQYF. Variable domain in full (rest from reference TRBV12-5 and TRBJ2-7): DARVTQTPRHKVTEMGQEVTMRCQPILGHNTVFWYRQTMMQGLELLAYFRNRAPLDDSGMPKDRFSAEMPDATLATLKIQPSEPRDSAVYFCASGQGLAGDEQYFGPGTRLTVT.